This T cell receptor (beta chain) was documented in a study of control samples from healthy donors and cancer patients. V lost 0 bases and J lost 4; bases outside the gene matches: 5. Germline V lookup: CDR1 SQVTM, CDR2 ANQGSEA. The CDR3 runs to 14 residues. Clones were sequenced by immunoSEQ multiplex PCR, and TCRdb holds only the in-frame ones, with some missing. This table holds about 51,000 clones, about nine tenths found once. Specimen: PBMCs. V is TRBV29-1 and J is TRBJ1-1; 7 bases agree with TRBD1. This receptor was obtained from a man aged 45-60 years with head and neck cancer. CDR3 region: CSVEDHRGGTEAFF. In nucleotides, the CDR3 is TGCAGCGTTGAAGATCACAGGGGAGGCACTGAAGCTTTCTTT.